These T cell receptor beta chains were read from a single sample in a study of T cell responses to AZD1222 COVID-19 vaccine. The repertoire was sequenced with immunoSEQ multiplex PCR; TCRdb's copy has only in-frame clones and lacks some. Among some 150,000 clones listed, 85% to 90% were seen once. This specimen was peripheral blood, taken 28 days after the second AZD1222 dose. The receptors here all came from an adult who received the AZD1222 COVID-19 vaccine. Both conserved end residues are part of each CDR3. A D gene is named only where the DNA matches it firmly. A row's size may be missing; if present it is once, few, many or a size class.

v_call,cdr3_length,d_call,clone_size,j_call,cdr3_nt,cdr3_aa
TRBV5-1,18,TRBD1,once,TRBJ1-2,TGCGCCAGCAGCCCGGAGATGGGACAGGGGGGTGTTAACTATGGCTACACCTTC,CASSPEMGQGGVNYGYTF
TRBV6-5,15,TRBD1,.,TRBJ1-5,TGTGCCAGCAGTTCGAACAGGGGAGGCAATCAGCCCCAGCATTTT,CASSSNRGGNQPQHF
TRBV28,17,TRBD2,.,TRBJ2-3,TGTGCCAGCAGTCCTCTCCGACTAGCGGGGGGCCCGGATACGCAGTATTTT,CASSPLRLAGGPDTQYF
TRBV3-1/TRBV3-2,14,.,.,TRBJ2-4,TGTGCCAGCAGCCAGGTTGTGGGGAGTAACATTCAGTACTTC,CASSQVVGSNIQYF
TRBV19,15,.,.,TRBJ1-5,TGTGCCAGTAGCCTGGGGGGACTTAGCAATCAGCCCCAGCATTTT,CASSLGGLSNQPQHF
TRBV12-3/TRBV12-4,11,.,few,TRBJ2-7,TGTGCCAGCAGTTTGGGTAACGAGCAGTACTTC,CASSLGNEQYF
TRBV6-2/TRBV6-3,11,.,.,TRBJ2-7,TGTGCCAGCAGTTACTTTCCCCTGCAGTACTTC,CASSYFPLQYF
TRBV6-5,15,.,.,TRBJ2-2,TGTGCCAGCCTGGACAGACCCCGGTACACCGGGGAGCTGTTTTTT,CASLDRPRYTGELFF
TRBV29-1,13,.,.,TRBJ1-5,TGCAGCGTTGATCAAGGTCCTCATCAGCCCCAGCATTTT,CSVDQGPHQPQHF
TRBV19,12,.,.,TRBJ2-1,TGTGCCAGTAGTCCCCGCCGCAATGAGCAGTTCTTC,CASSPRRNEQFF
TRBV3-1/TRBV3-2,15,TRBD1,.,TRBJ2-7,TGTGCCAGCAGCCAAGGATGGGACAGGGAGTACGAGCAGTACTTC,CASSQGWDREYEQYF
TRBV19,13,.,.,TRBJ2-5,TGTGCCAGTAGTATAGGCAGGTCGGAGACCCAGTACTTC,CASSIGRSETQYF
TRBV5-4,14,.,once,TRBJ1-2,TGTGCCAGCAGCCGGCCGGGGGTAAACTATGGCTACACCTTC,CASSRPGVNYGYTF
TRBV5-1,14,.,.,TRBJ2-7,TGCGCCAGCAGCTTGGGGGTGGTCTCCTACGAGCAGTACTTC,CASSLGVVSYEQYF
TRBV19,15,TRBD1,.,TRBJ1-2,TGTGCCAGTAGTACCCGGGACAGGGCGAGGAGTGGCTACACCTTC,CASSTRDRARSGYTF
TRBV24-1,15,.,.,TRBJ2-7,TGTGCCACCAGCGAAAGGACGGGGAGCTCCTACGAGCAGTACTTC,CATSERTGSSYEQYF
TRBV6-1,15,.,.,TRBJ2-7,TGTGCCAGCAGTGAGGGGGGCCTAAGCTCCTACGAGCAGTACTTC,CASSEGGLSSYEQYF
TRBV7-2,15,TRBD1,medium-sized,TRBJ2-7,TGTGCCAGCAGCCCTCGGGACAGGGGAGCCTACGAGCAGTACTTC,CASSPRDRGAYEQYF
TRBV11-2,15,.,few,TRBJ1-6,TGTGCCAGCAGCTTAAGGGGCTCCTATAATTCACCCCTCCACTTT,CASSLRGSYNSPLHF
TRBV7-2,14,.,.,TRBJ2-7,TGTGCCAGCAGCTTCCTGCGACTGACGAACGAGCAGTACTTC,CASSFLRLTNEQYF
TRBV6-5,15,.,.,TRBJ1-6,TGTGCCAGCAGTTACTCTGGACCGCTTAATTCACCCCTCCACTTT,CASSYSGPLNSPLHF
TRBV5-1,14,TRBD1,.,TRBJ1-5,TGCGCCAGCAGCTCGACAGGGGGTAATCAGCCCCAGCATTTT,CASSSTGGNQPQHF
TRBV30,13,.,.,TRBJ1-3,TGTGCCTGGATGGTGGCGGCGGGAAACACCATATATTTT,CAWMVAAGNTIYF
TRBV18,15,.,.,TRBJ2-2,TGTGCCAGCCCCGATGGGGAGGCGAACACCGGGGAGCTGTTTTTT,CASPDGEANTGELFF
TRBV28,14,.,.,TRBJ1-1,TGTGCCAGCAGTTTAGGCGGATCCGACACTGAAGCTTTCTTT,CASSLGGSDTEAFF
TRBV6-6,14,.,.,TRBJ1-5,TGTGCCAGCGCCATAATAGGTAGCAATCAGCCCCAGCATTTT,CASAIIGSNQPQHF
TRBV3-1/TRBV3-2,12,.,.,TRBJ2-1,TGTGCCAGCAGCCAACTATCCAATGAGCAGTTCTTC,CASSQLSNEQFF
TRBV5-1,16,.,.,TRBJ2-1,TGCGCCAGCAGCTTGGAGGTTGTCAGACCTTGGGATGAGCAGTTCTTC,CASSLEVVRPWDEQFF
TRBV4-3,15,.,.,TRBJ2-1,TGCGCCAGCAGCCTGGACAGTTCTAGGAACAATGAGCAGTTCTTC,CASSLDSSRNNEQFF
TRBV30,13,.,.,TRBJ2-7,TGTGCCTGGAGTGCAAGAGTATCCTACGAGCAGTACTTC,CAWSARVSYEQYF
TRBV12-3/TRBV12-4,13,TRBD2,.,TRBJ2-2,TGTGCCAGCAGTCCCCGCAGCGGGGGGGTGTTGTTTTTT,CASSPRSGGVLFF
TRBV4-3,17,TRBD1,.,TRBJ2-1,TGCGCCAGCAGCCCAGCCCCCGCGAGGGGGCTCTACAATGAGCAGTTCTTC,CASSPAPARGLYNEQFF
TRBV2,13,.,once,TRBJ2-6,TGTGCCGGCACAGGGTCTGGGGCCAACGTCCTGACTTTC,CAGTGSGANVLTF
TRBV27,15,TRBD1,.,TRBJ2-5,TGTGCCAGCAGTTTATCGAGGGGGCCTCAAGAGACCCAGTACTTC,CASSLSRGPQETQYF
TRBV9,13,.,.,TRBJ2-3,TGTGCCAGCAGCGGTATTAGCACAGATACGCAGTATTTT,CASSGISTDTQYF
TRBV4-1,17,TRBD1,.,TRBJ1-1,TGCGCCAGCAGCGGGGGGGTGCAGGGGGCAATGAACACTGAAGCTTTCTTT,CASSGGVQGAMNTEAFF
TRBV7-2,15,.,.,TRBJ1-1,TGTGCCAGCAGCTTAGTTTACCGGGGGCTCGGGCCAGTTTTCTTT,CASSLVYRGLGPVFF
TRBV6-5,11,.,.,TRBJ1-2,TGTGCCAGCAGTTACTTGGGCGGCTACACCTTC,CASSYLGGYTF
TRBV6-2/TRBV6-3,15,.,.,TRBJ1-2,TGTGCCAGCAGTTACATCGGCGGGGACCTCTATGGCTACACCTTC,CASSYIGGDLYGYTF